This is a list of T cell receptor beta chains from one sample in a study of blood T cell repertoires in COVID-19. Sequencing was performed with immunoSEQ multiplex PCR; in TCRdb, only in-frame clones are kept and a portion is missing. The repertoire holds about 200,000 clones, with 80% as singletons. The sequencing sample was made of PBMCs or T cells enriched from blood (not recorded which). Every receptor here comes from a woman in her thirties or forties with acute COVID-19. The CDR3 runs from the conserved cysteine through the conserved F or W. A D gene is named only where the DNA matches it firmly. Some rows have no size entry. The others give once, few or many, or a class for an expanded clone.

>TRBV9|TRBJ2-1|few|TRBD2
TGTGCCAGCAGCCCCCCGGGCGGGGGGACCCTGGAGCAGTTCTTC
CASSPPGGGTLEQFF
>TRBV6-5|TRBJ1-1|.|TRBD1
TGTGCCATTCAGACAGGGATGAACACTGAAGCTTTCTTT
CAIQTGMNTEAFF
>TRBV7-2|TRBJ2-1|.|.
TGTGCCAGCAGCCTCCGAGGACGGGGGAGCTCCTACAATGAGCAGTTCTTC
CASSLRGRGSSYNEQFF
>TRBV6-5|TRBJ2-7|.|.
TGTGCCAGCAGTTACGAGAACGAGCAGTACTTC
CASSYENEQYF
>TRBV24-1|TRBJ2-1|.|.
TGTGCCACCAGTGATTTGGCGGACTTCGCCTACAATGAGCAGTTCTTC
CATSDLADFAYNEQFF
>TRBV28|TRBJ1-1|few|TRBD1
TGTGCCAGCAGTTTGACAGGGCGCCCCATGAACACTGAAGCTTTCTTT
CASSLTGRPMNTEAFF
>TRBV7-9|TRBJ1-1|.|TRBD1
TGTGCCAGCAGCCCGGACAGGGCCGGTGAAGCTTTCTTT
CASSPDRAGEAFF
>TRBV5-4|TRBJ1-5|once|.
TGTGCCAGCAGCTTGTGGGGGGAGAGCGTTTTGGCCCAGCATTTT
CASSLWGESVLAQHF
>TRBV9|TRBJ1-2|.|TRBD1
TGTGCCAGCAGCGTAGTTGACAGGGGGTATGGCTACACCTTC
CASSVVDRGYGYTF
>TRBV11-1|TRBJ1-2|.|.
TGTGCCAGCAGCTTATCTGGCCAGGCCTACGTCTATGGCTACACCTTC
CASSLSGQAYVYGYTF
>TRBV14|TRBJ1-6|.|TRBD1
TGTGCCAGCAGCCCTCCGGGACAGACTAATTCACCCCTCCACTTT
CASSPPGQTNSPLHF
>TRBV5-1|TRBJ1-6|.|.
TGCGCCAGCAGGGTGCCGGGACTAGGGGATTCACCCCTCCACTTT
CASRVPGLGDSPLHF
>TRBV19|TRBJ1-5|.|.
TGTGCCAGTAGTATCGGCCGAGACAGAGAGATAAATCAGCCCCAGCATTTT
CASSIGRDREINQPQHF
>TRBV9|TRBJ1-1|.|TRBD1
TGTGCCAGCAGCGCGATTGACAGGGGGGTTGGAGCTTTCTTT
CASSAIDRGVGAFF
>TRBV7-2|TRBJ1-4|few|.
TGTGCCAGCAGCTTTATAGGGGGTGAAAAACTGTTTTTT
CASSFIGGEKLFF
>TRBV19|TRBJ2-3|once|TRBD2
TGTGCCAGTAGGGAGCGGCTAGCGGGGGGCACAGATACGCAGTATTTT
CASRERLAGGTDTQYF
>TRBV7-2|TRBJ2-3|.|.
TGTGCCAGCAAGAAAGGGGCTAGCACAGATACGCAGTATTTT
CASKKGASTDTQYF
>TRBV5-1|TRBJ1-2|.|.
TGCGCCAGCAGCCCGGACGGGGGGATAGACTATGGCTACACCTTC
CASSPDGGIDYGYTF
>TRBV7-6|TRBJ1-5|once|.
TGTGCCAGCAGCTTAGATTCAGGGCACAATCAGCCCCAGCATTTT
CASSLDSGHNQPQHF
>TRBV3-1/TRBV3-2|TRBJ1-1|.|.
TGTGCCAGCAGCCAAAGGGAGGGAGCGGAGGCTTTCTTT
CASSQREGAEAFF
>TRBV9|TRBJ2-2|.|TRBD2
TGTGCCAGCAGCGTAGGATCTAGCGGGAGGGCCGGGCTGTTTTTT
CASSVGSSGRAGLFF
>TRBV14|TRBJ2-1|.|TRBD2
TGTGCCAGCAGCCAAGGACTAGCGGGGGGCAATGAGCAGTTCTTC
CASSQGLAGGNEQFF
>TRBV24-1|TRBJ1-4|.|.
TGTGCCACCAGTAACTCCCCGGGAAAACTGTTTTTT
CATSNSPGKLFF
>TRBV21-1|TRBJ1-1|.|.
TGTGCCAGCAGCAAAGGTTTTAGGGGGTTTATCTCGGCTGAAGCTTTCTTT
CASSKGFRGFISAEAFF
>TRBV5-4|TRBJ2-5|.|.
TGTGCCAGCAGCTCCAAGGGGGGGGTTGAGACCCAGTACTTC
CASSSKGGVETQYF
>TRBV5-1|TRBJ1-6|few|.
TGCGCCAGCAGCTTGGCCCTCAGGGGTATGTCACCCCTCCACTTT
CASSLALRGMSPLHF
>TRBV7-9|TRBJ1-2|many|.
TGTGCCAGCCCCGGGAACTATGGCTACACCTTC
CASPGNYGYTF
>TRBV6-1|TRBJ2-5|few|.
TGTGCCAGCAGTGACGCAGGGGAGACCCAGTACTTC
CASSDAGETQYF
>TRBV20-1|TRBJ2-7|.|.
TGCAGTTTGACAGGGAGGTACGAGCAGTACTTC
CSLTGRYEQYF
>TRBV27|TRBJ2-3|.|.
TGTGCCAGCAGTCTTCGAGGGGGTACGCAGTATTTT
CASSLRGGTQYF
>TRBV28|TRBJ1-2|.|TRBD1
TGTGCCAGCAGTATAAGGGACAGGGTCCATGGCTACACCTTC
CASSIRDRVHGYTF
>TRBV6-5|TRBJ2-1|.|.
TGTGCCAGCAGTTCCCGAGACATATACAATGAGCAGTTCTTC
CASSSRDIYNEQFF
>TRBV4-2|TRBJ2-7|once|TRBD1
TGTGCCAGCAGCCAAGTGGACAGGGACTTAGACGAGCAGTACTTC
CASSQVDRDLDEQYF
>TRBV6-5|TRBJ1-5|.|.
TGTGCCAGCAGTTCGGGTACACCGTATCAGCCCCAGCATTTT
CASSSGTPYQPQHF
>TRBV30|TRBJ2-3|.|.
TGTGCCTGGAGTGCAGAATCTAGCTTTCGCACAGATACGCAGTATTTT
CAWSAESSFRTDTQYF
>TRBV11-3|TRBJ1-1|few|TRBD1
TGTGCCAGCAGCCTACAGGGGGAAAACACTGAAGCTTTCTTT
CASSLQGENTEAFF
>TRBV19|TRBJ1-5|.|.
TGTGCCAGTAGGAGCTCCCAGGGCAATCAGCCCCAGCATTTT
CASRSSQGNQPQHF
>TRBV19|TRBJ2-1|.|.
TGTGCCAGTAGTATAGAGGCCCGATCTAGAGGTGAGCAGTTCTTC
CASSIEARSRGEQFF
>TRBV28|TRBJ1-5|.|.
TGTGCCAGCAGAGGGGGTAATACGGCAGGCGCCAATCAGCCCCAGCATTTT
CASRGGNTAGANQPQHF
>TRBV5-1|TRBJ2-5|.|.
TGCGCCAGCAGCCTCCGAGGAGAGACCCAGTACTTC
CASSLRGETQYF
>TRBV5-4|TRBJ2-2|.|TRBD1
TGTGCCAGCAGCTCGGCAGGGGACAGAGCAACCGGGGAGCTGTTTTTT
CASSSAGDRATGELFF
>TRBV5-5|TRBJ2-7|.|.
TGTGCCAGCAGCTTGGTCGGGGACGAGCAGTACTTC
CASSLVGDEQYF
>TRBV11-2|TRBJ1-3|.|.
TGTGCCAGCAGTTTCGGTTCTGGAAACACCATATATTTT
CASSFGSGNTIYF
>TRBV5-4|TRBJ2-5|once|.
TGTGCCAGCAGCTTGATATCGCAGGGAGAGACCCAGTACTTC
CASSLISQGETQYF
>TRBV7-6|TRBJ2-5|.|TRBD1
TGTGCCAGCACCAAGGGACAGGGGGTTCCGGAGACCCAGTACTTC
CASTKGQGVPETQYF